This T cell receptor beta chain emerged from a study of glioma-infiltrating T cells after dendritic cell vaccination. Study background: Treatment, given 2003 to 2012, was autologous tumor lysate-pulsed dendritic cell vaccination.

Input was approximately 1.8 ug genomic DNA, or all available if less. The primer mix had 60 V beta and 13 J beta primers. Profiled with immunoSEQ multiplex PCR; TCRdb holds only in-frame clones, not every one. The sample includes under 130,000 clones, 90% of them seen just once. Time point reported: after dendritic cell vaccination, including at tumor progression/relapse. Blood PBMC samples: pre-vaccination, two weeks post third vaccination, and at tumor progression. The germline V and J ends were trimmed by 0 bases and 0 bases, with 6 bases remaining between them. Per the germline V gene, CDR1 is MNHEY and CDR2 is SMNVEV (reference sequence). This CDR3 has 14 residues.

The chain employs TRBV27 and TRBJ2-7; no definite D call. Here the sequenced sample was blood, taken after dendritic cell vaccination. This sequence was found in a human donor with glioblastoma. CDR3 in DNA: TGTGCCAGCAGTTTATCTAGAGGCTCCTACGAGCAGTACTTC. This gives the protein CASSLSRGSYEQYF.